The clone carrying this T cell receptor (beta chain) was counted a few times. Its antigen is still unknown. The protocol was immunoSEQ multiplex PCR, while the TCRdb copy is restricted to in-frame clones and leaves out a portion. The sample lists 20,000 to 30,000 clones, approximately 85% occurring once. The sample originates from a study of stem cell transplantation in POMP-related autoinflammatory disease. Notes on the study in general: A trend toward lower repertoire diversity and greater clonality appeared in every analyzed T-cell subset of PRAID patients.

The CDR3 is made up of 13 amino acids. Germline CDR1 and CDR2: GTSNPN and SVGIG (reference sequence). The V gene end was trimmed by 3 bases and the J gene end by 2 bases; junction bases not matched to a gene: 2. The sequencing used CD4+ T cells from PBMCs, collected before stem cell transplantation. The TCR sequence derives from a human donor with POMP-related autoinflammation and immune dysregulation (PRAID). The chain combines TRBV30 with TRBJ1-2, with 8 positions matching TRBD1. The CDR3 DNA reads TGTGCCTGGAGCGGACAGGGAAACTATGGCTACACCTTC. It encodes CAWSGQGNYGYTF. Together with reference TRBV30 and TRBJ1-2, the CDR3 gives the full variable domain: SQTIHQWPATLVQPVGSPLSLECTVEGTSNPNLYWYRQAAGRGLQLLFYSVGIGQISSEVPQNLSASRPQDRQFILSSKKLLLSDSGFYLCAWSGQGNYGYTFGSGTRLTVV.